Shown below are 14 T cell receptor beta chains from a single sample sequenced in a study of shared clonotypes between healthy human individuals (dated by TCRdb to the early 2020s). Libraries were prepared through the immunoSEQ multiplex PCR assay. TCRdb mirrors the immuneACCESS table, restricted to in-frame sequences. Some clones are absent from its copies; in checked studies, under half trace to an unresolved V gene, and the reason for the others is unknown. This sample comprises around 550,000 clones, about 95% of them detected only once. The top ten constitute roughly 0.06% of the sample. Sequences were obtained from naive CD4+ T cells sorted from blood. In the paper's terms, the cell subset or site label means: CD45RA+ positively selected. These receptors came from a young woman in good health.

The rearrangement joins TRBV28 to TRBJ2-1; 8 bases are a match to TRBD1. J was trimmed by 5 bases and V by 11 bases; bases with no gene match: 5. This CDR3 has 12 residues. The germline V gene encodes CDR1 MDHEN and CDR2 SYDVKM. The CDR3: CACGDRNNEQFF. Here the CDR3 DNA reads TGTGCCTGCGGGGACAGGAACAATGAGCAGTTCTTC.

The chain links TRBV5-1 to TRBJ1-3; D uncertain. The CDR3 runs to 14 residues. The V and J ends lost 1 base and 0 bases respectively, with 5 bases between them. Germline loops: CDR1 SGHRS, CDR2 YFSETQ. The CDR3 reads CASSLIYSGNTIYF. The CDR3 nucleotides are TGCGCCAGCAGCTTGATCTACTCTGGAAACACCATATATTTT.

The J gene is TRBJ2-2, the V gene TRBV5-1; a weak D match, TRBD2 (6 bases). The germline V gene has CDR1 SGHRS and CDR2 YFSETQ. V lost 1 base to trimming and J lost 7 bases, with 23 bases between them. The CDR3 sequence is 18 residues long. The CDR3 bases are TGCGCCAGCAGCTTGCCCCACCCTGCGGGGACTCCCCTCGGGGAGCTGTTTTTT. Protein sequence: CASSLPHPAGTPLGELFF. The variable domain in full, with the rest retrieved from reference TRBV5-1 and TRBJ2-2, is KAGVTQTPRYLIKTRGQQVTLSCSPISGHRSVSWYQQTPGQGLQFLFEYFSETQRNKGNFPGRFSGRQFSNSRSEMNVSTLELGDSALYLCASSLPHPAGTPLGELFFGEGSRLTVL.

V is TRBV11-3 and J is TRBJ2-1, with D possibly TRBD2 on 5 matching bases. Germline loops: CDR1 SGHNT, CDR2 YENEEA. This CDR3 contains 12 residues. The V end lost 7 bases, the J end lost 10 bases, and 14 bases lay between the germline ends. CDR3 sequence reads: CASILVGGEQFF. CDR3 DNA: TGTGCCAGCATCTTGGTTGGCGGGGAGCAGTTCTTC. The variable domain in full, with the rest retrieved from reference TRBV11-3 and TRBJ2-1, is EAGVVQSPRYKIIEKKQPVAFWCNPISGHNTLYWYLQNLGQGPELLIRYENEEAVDDSQLPKDRFSAERLKGVDSTLKIQPAELGDSAVYLCASILVGGEQFFGPGTRLTVL.

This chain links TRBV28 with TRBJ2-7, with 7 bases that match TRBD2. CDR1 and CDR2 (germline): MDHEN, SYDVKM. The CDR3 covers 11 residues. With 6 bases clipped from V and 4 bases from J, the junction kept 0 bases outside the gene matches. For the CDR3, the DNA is TGTGCCAGCAGGGGGGGGTACGAGCAGTACTTC. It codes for CASRGGYEQYF. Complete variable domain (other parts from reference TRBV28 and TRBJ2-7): DVKVTQSSRYLVKRTGEKVFLECVQDMDHENMFWYRQDPGLGLRLIYFSYDVKMKEKGDIPEGYSVSREKKERFSLILESASTNQTSMYLCASRGGYEQYFGPGTRLTVT.

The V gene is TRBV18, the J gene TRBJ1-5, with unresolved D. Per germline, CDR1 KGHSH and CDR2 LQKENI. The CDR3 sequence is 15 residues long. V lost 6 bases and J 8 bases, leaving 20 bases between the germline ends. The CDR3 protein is CASSPRVGDVEPQHF. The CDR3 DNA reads TGTGCCAGCTCTCCTCGCGTTGGGGATGTAGAGCCCCAGCATTTT.

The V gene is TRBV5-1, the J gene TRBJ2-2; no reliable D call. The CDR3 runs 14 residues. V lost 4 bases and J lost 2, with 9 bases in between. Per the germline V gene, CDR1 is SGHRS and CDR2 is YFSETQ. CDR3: CASSRGPNTGELFF. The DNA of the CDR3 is TGCGCCAGCAGCAGAGGACCAAACACCGGGGAGCTGTTTTTT.

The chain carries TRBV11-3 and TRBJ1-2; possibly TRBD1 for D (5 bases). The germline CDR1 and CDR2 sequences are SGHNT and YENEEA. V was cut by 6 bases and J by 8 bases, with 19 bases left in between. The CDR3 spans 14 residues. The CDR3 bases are TGTGCCAGCAGGCCGGGACCCCCGGGGAGCGGCTACACCTTC. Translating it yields CASRPGPPGSGYTF.

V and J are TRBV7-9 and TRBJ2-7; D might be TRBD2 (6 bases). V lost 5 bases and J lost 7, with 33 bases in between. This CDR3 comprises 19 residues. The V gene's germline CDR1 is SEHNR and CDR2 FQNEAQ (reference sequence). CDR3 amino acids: CASSAPTTESGLPLWEQYF. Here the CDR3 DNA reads TGTGCCAGCAGCGCCCCCACAACCGAGTCAGGACTACCCTTGTGGGAGCAGTACTTC.

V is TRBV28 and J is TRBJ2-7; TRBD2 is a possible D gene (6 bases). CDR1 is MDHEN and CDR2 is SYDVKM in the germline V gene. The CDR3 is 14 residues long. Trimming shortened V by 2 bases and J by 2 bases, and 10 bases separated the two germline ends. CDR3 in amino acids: CASSLGGVPYEQYF. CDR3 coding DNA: TGTGCCAGCAGTTTAGGAGGGGTTCCCTACGAGCAGTACTTC.

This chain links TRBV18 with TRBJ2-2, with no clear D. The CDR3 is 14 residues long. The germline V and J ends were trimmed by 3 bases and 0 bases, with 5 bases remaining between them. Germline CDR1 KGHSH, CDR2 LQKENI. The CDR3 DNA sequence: TGTGCCAGCTCACCGAGTTCGAACACCGGGGAGCTGTTTTTT. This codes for CASSPSSNTGELFF.

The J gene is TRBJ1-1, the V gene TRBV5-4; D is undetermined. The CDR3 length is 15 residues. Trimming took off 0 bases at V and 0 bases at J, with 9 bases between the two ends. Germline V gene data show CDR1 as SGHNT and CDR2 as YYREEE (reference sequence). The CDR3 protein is CASSLGQQMNTEAFF. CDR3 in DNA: TGTGCCAGCAGCTTGGGTCAGCAGATGAACACTGAAGCTTTCTTT.

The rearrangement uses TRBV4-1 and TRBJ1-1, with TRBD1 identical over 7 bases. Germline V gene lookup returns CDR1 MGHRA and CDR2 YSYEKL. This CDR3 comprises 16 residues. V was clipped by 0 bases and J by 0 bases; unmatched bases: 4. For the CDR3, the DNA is TGCGCCAGCAGCCAAGATACGGACAGGATGAACACTGAAGCTTTCTTT. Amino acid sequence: CASSQDTDRMNTEAFF.

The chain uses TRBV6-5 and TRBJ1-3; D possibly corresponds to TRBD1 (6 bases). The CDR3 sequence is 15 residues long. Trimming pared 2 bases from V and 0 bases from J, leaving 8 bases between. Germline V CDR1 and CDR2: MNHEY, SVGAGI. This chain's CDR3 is CASSYDRSSGNTIYF. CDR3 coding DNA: TGTGCCAGCAGTTACGACAGGAGCTCTGGAAACACCATATATTTT.